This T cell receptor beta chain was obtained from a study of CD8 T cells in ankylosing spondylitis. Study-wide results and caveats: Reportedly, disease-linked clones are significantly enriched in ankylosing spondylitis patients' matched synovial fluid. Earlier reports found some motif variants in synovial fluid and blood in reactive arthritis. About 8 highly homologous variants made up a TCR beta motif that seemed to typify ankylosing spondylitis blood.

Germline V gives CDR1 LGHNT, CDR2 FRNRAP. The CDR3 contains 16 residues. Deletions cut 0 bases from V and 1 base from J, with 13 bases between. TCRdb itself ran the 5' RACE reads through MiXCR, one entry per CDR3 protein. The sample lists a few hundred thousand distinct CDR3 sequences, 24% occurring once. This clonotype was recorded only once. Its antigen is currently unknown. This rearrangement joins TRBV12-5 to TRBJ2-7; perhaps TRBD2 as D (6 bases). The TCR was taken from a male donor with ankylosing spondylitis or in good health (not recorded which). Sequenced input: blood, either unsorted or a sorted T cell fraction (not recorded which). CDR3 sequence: CASGLVLAGRSYEQYF. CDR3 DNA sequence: TGTGCTAGTGGTTTGGTACTCGCAGGGAGGTCCTACGAGCAGTACTTC.